The clone carrying this T cell receptor beta chain was counted many times. What it binds is not known. At one end the junction does not follow the germline gene, possibly because of a read error. The CDR3 sequence is 17 residues long. Germline V gives CDR1 SSHAT, CDR2 FNYEAQ (reference sequence). As the method for making TCR beta libraries, quantitative 5'-RACE with molecular barcodes was used. Via MiXCR, TCRdb re-called the 5' RACE reads, giving one row per CDR3 protein. The profile shows approximately 300,000 distinct CDR3 sequences, approximately 8% of them singletons. This record comes from a study of CD8 T cells in ankylosing spondylitis. Notes on the study in general: A motif of under ten highly homologous TCR beta variants was seen as apparently characteristic of ankylosing spondylitis blood. Reportedly, matched ankylosing spondylitis synovial fluid was significantly enriched for disease-linked clones. Several of the motif variants were reported before in synovial fluid and blood from reactive arthritis.

V and J are TRBV7-7 and TRBJ2-1, with a weak D call TRBD2 (6 bases). The sequencing input was blood, either unsorted or a sorted T cell fraction (not recorded which). The receptor comes from a male donor with ankylosing spondylitis. Here the CDR3 reads CASNTIEFGSSYNEQFF. The DNA for the CDR3 is TGTGCTAGCAACACAATAGAGTTCGGGAGCTCCTACAATGAGCAGTTCTTC.